This TCR beta chain appears in the sequencing data of a study of blood T cell repertoires in COVID-19. Profiling relied on immunoSEQ multiplex PCR, and the TCRdb table lists in-frame clones only, not all of them. The top ten clones hold approximately 3% of a sample with 150,000 to 200,000 clones, 80% of them seen once. Germline lookup yields CDR1 SGHRS and CDR2 YFSETQ. CDR3 length: 16 amino acids. V dropped 2 bases and J dropped 6 bases, with 21 bases sitting between them. The study drew participants aged about 18 to 95 years from some 24 US areas. In assigning cohorts, the study relied on participant-reported clinical history.

This receptor was obtained from a woman in her fifties or sixties who had recovered from COVID-19. Input material: PBMCs or T cells enriched from blood (not recorded which). The chain employs TRBV5-1 and TRBJ2-7; weak D call: TRBD2 (6 bases). The CDR3 sequence: CASSLGGGVTSREQYF. CDR3 in DNA: TGCGCCAGCAGCTTAGGAGGCGGGGTTACGTCTCGCGAGCAGTACTTC.